This TCR beta chain was sequenced in a study of identical twins (TCRdb year 2016). Turning to the overall study: To test whether fetal clonotypes persist, this study deep-sequenced TCR alpha and beta repertoires from monozygotic twins, from unrelated adults of various ages, and from cord blood. To rule out contamination, replicate twin experiments were performed at different times with different library preparation protocols. Overall study results and their limits: A weaker excess of twin sharing was found in beta out-of-frame sequences because the signal-to-noise ratio was lowered by fewer shared sequences. In monozygotic twins, out-of-frame TCR alpha sharing was systematically underestimated by recombination models, although the models agreed with sharing between unrelated individuals. Because the same donors could not be followed over many years, the conclusions depended on cross-sectional statistical analysis. Abundant cord blood beta clonotypes carried fewer insertions; young adult naive repertoires showed a weaker similar trend, while memory repertoires showed none. Compared with coincidental sharing between unrelated individuals, out-of-frame TCR alpha sequences shared between twins showed an excess of sequences with low generation probability. Invariant T cells such as MAIT and iNKT could partly confound zero-insertion analyses, although diverse VJ usage argued against such confounding for most clonotypes.

All donors were healthy Caucasians. The twin cohort comprised three pairs of female monozygotic twins, all aged roughly 18 to 30 years. CD4+ and CD8+ T cell populations were isolated with positive isolation kits from Invitrogen. Library preparation used 5' RACE. For sequencing, an Illumina HiSeq 2000 was employed. Template switching introduced a universal primer binding site; the final cDNA contained a unique molecular identifier, enabling accurate counting of TCR cDNA molecules. Specific primers in the conserved constant-segment region were used to synthesize first-strand cDNA for TCR alpha and beta chains. To control for contamination, each cDNA library was double barcoded with a SMART-Mk sample barcode plus Illumina barcodes. TruSeq adapter sequences and Illumina sample barcodes were added in two successive PCR steps. Sequencing of the TCR alpha and beta cDNA libraries was done on the Illumina HiSeq platform using custom primers. The authors' analysis ran thus. Unique molecular identifiers were extracted from raw reads with MiGEC, and CDR3 positions were determined with MiXCR. Recombination models were inferred per individual with the repgenHMM and IGoR tools using an EM algorithm. Shared clonotype analysis was performed with the tcR package in R, normalizing sharing by the product of cloneset sizes. To study raw recombination without the effects of thymic and clonal selection, out-of-frame nonproductive sequences were analyzed. The raw public data were reprocessed by TCRdb itself: fastp quality trimming at Q25, MiXCR clonotype calling, in-frame beta chains only. Each record represents a unique CDR3 protein, reported with the most common genes and DNA among its rows. The V and J calls were not made by the authors but by TCRdb's processing. For this sample the table gives 450,000 to 650,000 distinct CDR3 sequences, of which approximately 16% were detected only once. Nearly 0.45% of the sample is taken by the ten largest.

With regard to this clonotype: Its antigen remains undetermined. Qualities for individual bases were not recorded, and no much larger clone is one base off.

For this chain, trimming is 2 bases at the V end and 1 base at the J end, and the number of junction bases without a gene match is 2. The CDR3 holds 15 amino acids from the cysteine to the phenylalanine. The only DNA kept is the CDR3, 45 bases in frame from the first base. These data were likewise used in another study, on yellow fever vaccine responses in identical twins. From that second study: According to the authors, in identical twins the way T cells responded to vaccination appeared partly convergent and partly personalized. In identical twins, the study followed T cell clones that responded to the vaccine with precision.

The sequenced sample was CD4+ T cells sorted from blood. The TCR sequence derives from a young woman in good health. This receptor chain uses TRBV12-3 or TRBV12-4 and TRBJ2-7; TRBD2 lines up with 10 middle nucleotides. The bases read TGTGCCAGCAGTTTATCGGGACTAGCGTCCTACGAGCAGTACTTC. It encodes CASSLSGLASYEQYF.